These 32 T cell receptor beta chains were sequenced from one sample in a study of blood T cell repertoires in COVID-19. Clones were read by immunoSEQ multiplex PCR, and TCRdb kept only the in-frame ones, dropping some. The sample yields 200,000 to 250,000 clones, more than 80% seen once. Sequencing input: PBMCs or T cells enriched from blood (not recorded which). These receptors were obtained from a man between 60 and 70 years old who had recovered from COVID-19.

This chain links TRBV25-1 with TRBJ1-1; 9 bases agree with TRBD1. Germline V gives CDR1 MGHDK, CDR2 SYGVNS. The CDR3 runs to 16 residues. The J segment lost 5 bases and the V segment lost 6 bases, leaving 13 bases of the junction unmatched. CDR3 region: CASRAGATGGLTEAFF. The DNA for the CDR3 is TGTGCCAGCAGAGCCGGCGCGACAGGGGGACTAACTGAAGCTTTCTTT.

The rearrangement uses TRBV27 and TRBJ1-6; TRBD1 is a possible D gene (6 bases). Germline V gene data show CDR1 as MNHEY and CDR2 as SMNVEV (reference sequence). The V end was cut by 5 bases, the J end by 6 bases, with 17 bases between. The CDR3 runs to 16 residues. CDR3 DNA sequence: TGTGCCAGCAGTCCGCGGACAGCTCAGGGTAATTCACCCCTCCACTTT. Its protein product is CASSPRTAQGNSPLHF.

Written as DNA, the CDR3 is TGTGCCAGCAGTGACAACCGACTAGGTTCAGAGGAGACCCAGTACTTC. It codes for CASSDNRLGSEETQYF. The gene calls are TRBV6-2 or TRBV6-3 and TRBJ2-5, with D perhaps matching TRBD2 (6 bases). Deletions cut 5 bases from V and 5 bases from J, with 21 bases between. CDR3 length equals 16 residues. Per the germline V gene, CDR1 is MNHEY and CDR2 is SVGEGT.

The chain recombines TRBV7-9 with TRBJ1-2; maybe TRBD1 (5 bases). The germline gives CDR1 SEHNR, CDR2 FQNEAQ (reference sequence). CDR3 size: 17 residues. V was clipped by 2 bases and J by 3 bases, with 19 bases between them. The CDR3 DNA is TGTGCCAGCAGCTTACGGGCAGGGTGGGTTCTAGACTATGGCTACACCTTC. Translating gives CASSLRAGWVLDYGYTF.

This rearrangement joins TRBV18 to TRBJ2-7, with D unclear. Between the trimmed V and J ends, which lost 5 bases and 1 base, there was a span of 9 bases. This CDR3 has 13 residues. Germline V CDR1 and CDR2: KGHSH, LQKENI. CDR3 sequence (DNA): TGTGCCAGCTCAAAGGAGATATCCTACGAGCAGTACTTC. Amino acid sequence: CASSKEISYEQYF. The variable domain in full, completed from reference TRBV18 and TRBJ2-7, reads NAGVMQNPRHLVRRRGQEARLRCSPMKGHSHVYWYRQLPEEGLKFMVYLQKENIIDESGMPKERFSAEFPKEGPSILRIQQVVRGDSAAYFCASSKEISYEQYFGPGTRLTVT.

The chain couples TRBV15 to TRBJ1-1, with a weak D call TRBD1 (5 bases). V lost 5 bases to trimming and J lost 2 bases, with 12 bases between them. CDR1 is LNHNV, CDR2 YYDKDF, per germline (reference sequence). CDR3 length: 14 residues. CDR3 loop: CATSRGDGNTEAFF. DNA of the CDR3: TGTGCCACCAGCCGGGGGGACGGCAACACTGAAGCTTTCTTT.

This chain links TRBV6-5 with TRBJ2-3; 8 bases align to TRBD2. V was clipped by 10 bases and J by 3 bases; unmatched bases: 9. There are 14 residues in the CDR3. Germline V lookup: CDR1 MNHEY, CDR2 SVGAGI. The CDR3 spells CATLPGGVTDTQYF. The CDR3 coding sequence is TGTGCCACCCTTCCGGGGGGGGTGACAGATACGCAGTATTTT.

CDR3 sequence (DNA): TGTGCCAGCAGTAGGGACAGGGAGGGGGCTGAAGCTTTCTTT. Translated: CASSRDREGAEAFF. The V gene is TRBV6-4, the J gene TRBJ1-1; 9 bases agree with TRBD1. There are 14 residues in the CDR3. V lost 5 bases and J lost 6; bases outside the gene matches: 7. The germline CDR1 and CDR2 sequences are MRHNA and SNTAGT.

The chain links TRBV12-3 or TRBV12-4 to TRBJ1-1, with 7 bases that match TRBD1. CDR3 length: 13 residues. V was clipped by 7 bases and J by 5 bases; unmatched bases: 7. The CDR3 region has the DNA TGTGCCAGCAAGAAGACAGGGAGGACTGAAGCTTTCTTT. It translates to CASKKTGRTEAFF.

Only one count was recorded for this clone. The chain has TRBV29-1 and TRBJ1-1, with D possibly matching TRBD1 (6 bases). The germline CDR1 and CDR2 sequences are SQVTM and ANQGSEA. V lost 6 bases and J 1 base, leaving 12 bases between the germline ends. The CDR3 is made up of 13 amino acids. The CDR3 bases are TGCAGCGTCCAGACAGGAGGGAACACTGAAGCTTTCTTT. Residues: CSVQTGGNTEAFF.

This clone has more than one count but fewer than ten. V gene TRBV6-1 combines with J gene TRBJ1-2; possibly TRBD1 for D (5 bases). V was pared by 7 bases and J by 0 bases, with 12 bases between. Germline V gives CDR1 MNHNS, CDR2 SASEGT. The CDR3 sequence is 14 residues long. The CDR3 here is CASTSQTANYGYTF. The CDR3 bases are TGTGCCAGCACCTCCCAGACAGCTAACTATGGCTACACCTTC.

This clone was detected only once. The V gene is TRBV2, the J gene TRBJ1-5, with D possibly matching TRBD1 (5 bases). CDR1 SNHLY and CDR2 FYNNEI come from the germline V gene. The CDR3 has 13 amino acids. V was trimmed by 2 bases and J by 6 bases, leaving 8 bases between them. CDR3 in amino acids: CASSENQGQPQHF. The DNA of the CDR3 is TGTGCCAGCAGTGAAAACCAGGGTCAGCCCCAGCATTTT. The full variable domain, completed using reference TRBV2 and TRBJ1-5, is EPEVTQTPSHQVTQMGQEVILRCVPISNHLYFYWYRQILGQKVEFLVSFYNNEISEKSEIFDDQFSVERPDGSNFTLKIRSTKLEDSAMYFCASSENQGQPQHFGDGTRLSIL.

V is TRBV5-1 and J is TRBJ2-2; D might be TRBD2 (5 bases). This CDR3 is 14 amino acids long. The V end was cut by 4 bases, the J end by 5 bases, with 12 bases between. Germline V CDR1 and CDR2: SGHRS, YFSETQ. The CDR3 region is CASSEGLITGELFF. The CDR3 nucleotides are TGCGCCAGCAGCGAAGGACTCATAACCGGGGAGCTGTTTTTT.

The CDR3 here is CASRTTGDGYTF. The CDR3 nucleotides are TGTGCCAGCAGGACGACAGGGGATGGCTACACCTTC. The J gene is TRBJ1-2, the V gene TRBV12-3 or TRBV12-4; 8 nucleotides align to TRBD1. V lost 6 bases to trimming and J lost 6 bases; unmatched junction nucleotides: 3. This CDR3 region has 12 residues.

This clone was counted between two and nine times. The chain combines TRBV11-1 with TRBJ2-7; possibly TRBD1 for D (6 bases). The germline gives CDR1 SGHAT, CDR2 FQDESV (reference sequence). Deletions cut 5 bases from V and 5 bases from J, with 19 bases between. The CDR3 consists of 15 residues. This CDR3 is CASSNHRTQGNEQYF. The CDR3 region has the DNA TGTGCCAGCAGCAACCACCGGACACAGGGCAACGAGCAGTACTTC.

The gene calls are TRBV5-4 and TRBJ2-3, with 7 positions matching TRBD2. Losses at the gene ends were 3 bases for V and 1 base for J; bases not matched to a gene: 5. Germline CDR1 and CDR2: SGHNT and YYREEE (reference sequence). The CDR3 has 15 residues. Here the CDR3 reads CASSSPSGGTDTQYF. CDR3 sequence (DNA): TGTGCCAGCAGCTCTCCGAGCGGGGGCACAGATACGCAGTATTTT.

V gene TRBV5-5 combines with J gene TRBJ2-7; D unresolved. Trimming left V 0 bases short and J 2 bases short, with 12 bases between. CDR3 length: 15 residues. Germline V gene data show CDR1 as SGHKS and CDR2 as YYEKEE (reference sequence). The CDR3 spells CASSLDRGGTYEQYF. DNA of the CDR3: TGTGCCAGCAGCTTGGATCGCGGCGGCACCTACGAGCAGTACTTC.

The rearrangement uses TRBV7-8 and TRBJ1-1; TRBD1 matches 7 bases. The CDR3 is made up of 17 amino acids. With 2 bases clipped from V and 4 bases from J, the junction kept 13 bases outside the gene matches. From germline, CDR1 is SGHVS and CDR2 FQNEAQ. The CDR3 nucleotides read TGTGCCAGCAGCTTATTCTCCGCCACAGGGGCGGGCACTGAAGCTTTCTTT. This gives the protein CASSLFSATGAGTEAFF.

Of note for this clone: The sample has other DNA sequences that encode this CDR3 too. V and J are TRBV18 and TRBJ1-2; D might be TRBD1 (6 bases). The CDR3 covers 13 residues. Germline CDR1 reads KGHSH; CDR2 reads LQKENI. V gave up 3 bases and J gave up 5 bases, with 10 bases separating them. CDR3 nucleotides: TGTGCCAGCTCACCGGACAGCAATTATGGCTACACCTTC. Protein product: CASSPDSNYGYTF.

The gene calls are TRBV19 and TRBJ2-5; D perhaps matches TRBD1 (6 bases). This CDR3 region has 14 residues. CDR1 and CDR2 (germline): LNHDA, SQIVND (reference sequence). Trimming took off 3 bases at V and 5 bases at J, with 13 bases between the two ends. CDR3 residues: CASSIPDRIETQYF. In nucleotides, the CDR3 is TGTGCCAGTAGTATCCCCGACAGGATCGAGACCCAGTACTTC.

V usage is TRBV12-5 and J usage is TRBJ1-3, with no clear D. The V end was cut by 1 base, the J end by 4 bases, with 14 bases between. The CDR3 runs to 16 residues. CDR1 and CDR2 (germline): LGHNT, FRNRAP. The DNA for the CDR3 is TGTGCTAGTGGTTTGGCCCACAACAGTAAAGGAAACACCATATATTTT. As protein: CASGLAHNSKGNTIYF.

The chain is built from TRBV18 and TRBJ2-2; D gene ambiguous. This CDR3 is 16 amino acids long. Germline V gene sequence: CDR1 KGHSH, CDR2 LQKENI. V was pared by 2 bases and J by 2 bases, with 12 bases between. CDR3 in amino acids: CASSPDRVRNTGELFF. DNA of the CDR3: TGTGCCAGCTCACCAGACCGGGTCCGTAACACCGGGGAGCTGTTTTTT.

In this sample, this clone turned up once. The genes are TRBV18 and TRBJ1-2; TRBD1 agrees at 7 bases. The V gene's germline CDR1 is KGHSH and CDR2 LQKENI. The ends lost 2 bases at V and 6 bases at J; junction bases unmatched: 6. The CDR3 spans 14 residues. CDR3 coding DNA: TGTGCCAGCTCACCAGCGGACAGGATAGATGGCTACACCTTC. Protein sequence: CASSPADRIDGYTF. Full variable domain (outside the CDR3, taken from reference TRBV18 and TRBJ1-2): NAGVMQNPRHLVRRRGQEARLRCSPMKGHSHVYWYRQLPEEGLKFMVYLQKENIIDESGMPKERFSAEFPKEGPSILRIQQVVRGDSAAYFCASSPADRIDGYTFGSGTRLTVV.

The gene calls are TRBV6-5 and TRBJ1-2, with a weak D call TRBD1 (6 bases). The CDR3 loop spans 14 amino acids. CDR1 is MNHEY and CDR2 is SVGAGI in the germline V gene. V gave up 6 bases and J gave up 2 bases, with 13 bases separating them. The CDR3 is CASRSGTKNYGYTF. The CDR3 bases are TGTGCCAGCAGGTCCGGGACAAAGAACTATGGCTACACCTTC.

The V and J genes are TRBV4-1 and TRBJ2-1; 9 bases agree with TRBD2. The CDR3 runs to 15 residues. CDR1 and CDR2 from the germline V gene are MGHRA and YSYEKL. V shed 1 base and J 7 bases; nucleotides not matched to a gene: 5. For the CDR3, the DNA is TGCGCCAGCAGCCAAGGCGGGGGGGCAGGGAATGAGCAGTTCTTC. This encodes CASSQGGGAGNEQFF.

The V call is TRBV18, the J call TRBJ2-3; TRBD2 matches 9 bases. The V and J ends lost 0 bases and 5 bases, in that order; junction bases with no gene match: 6. From germline, CDR1 is KGHSH and CDR2 LQKENI. The CDR3 is 16 residues long. The CDR3 DNA is TGTGCCAGCTCACCACCGTCAGCGGGGGGCCGAGATACGCAGTATTTT. The encoded protein is CASSPPSAGGRDTQYF. Looking up the rest from reference TRBV18 and TRBJ2-3 gives the full variable domain: NAGVMQNPRHLVRRRGQEARLRCSPMKGHSHVYWYRQLPEEGLKFMVYLQKENIIDESGMPKERFSAEFPKEGPSILRIQQVVRGDSAAYFCASSPPSAGGRDTQYFGPGTRLTVL.

The gene calls are TRBV5-6 and TRBJ2-3; 10 positions match TRBD2. Germline V gene lookup returns CDR1 SGHDT and CDR2 YYEEEE. There are 17 residues in the CDR3. The trim removed 4 bases at V and 2 bases at J, leaving 10 bases unmatched. The CDR3 DNA follows: TGTGCCAGCAGCAGAATCGTAGCGGGGGGTTCCACAGATACGCAGTATTTT. Translation: CASSRIVAGGSTDTQYF. Based on the CDR3 plus reference TRBV5-6 and TRBJ2-3, the full variable domain is DAGVTQSPTHLIKTRGQQVTLRCSPKSGHDTVSWYQQALGQGPQFIFQYYEEEERQRGNFPDRFSGHQFPNYSSELNVNALLLGDSALYLCASSRIVAGGSTDTQYFGPGTRLTVL.

The genes are TRBV3-1 (or the pseudogene TRBV3-2) and TRBJ2-1; D remains unclear. Germline values: CDR1 LGHDT, CDR2 YNNKEL (reference sequence). The CDR3 is made up of 14 amino acids. Trimming removed 4 bases from V and 1 base from J, with 8 bases in between. CDR3 amino acids: CASSPPGSYNEQFF. CDR3 nucleotides: TGTGCCAGCAGCCCGCCGGGTTCCTACAATGAGCAGTTCTTC.

The rearrangement joins TRBV5-1 to TRBJ2-2, with D tentatively TRBD2 (6 bases). Germline V gene data show CDR1 as SGHRS and CDR2 as YFSETQ. V shed 4 bases and J shed 5 bases, with 18 bases lying between them. The CDR3 contains 16 residues. The CDR3 DNA reads TGCGCCAGCAGCCCGCATTCCCCGGGGGATACCGGGGAGCTGTTTTTT. Its protein product is CASSPHSPGDTGELFF.

This clone has a handful of counts. V usage is TRBV6-5 and J usage is TRBJ1-6; 7 bases are a match to TRBD1. CDR1 and CDR2 from the germline V gene are MNHEY and SVGAGI. The CDR3 extends over 15 amino acids. With 6 bases clipped from V and 8 bases from J, the junction kept 10 bases outside the gene matches. The CDR3 region is CASRDSGQWDSPLHF. The CDR3 coding sequence is TGTGCCAGCAGAGACTCGGGACAGTGGGATTCACCCCTCCACTTT.

This rearrangement joins TRBV15 to TRBJ2-5; D is perhaps TRBD1 (6 bases). The V end lost 0 bases, the J end lost 4 bases, and 15 bases lay between the germline ends. The CDR3 is 16 amino acids. The germline gives CDR1 LNHNV, CDR2 YYDKDF (reference sequence). CDR3 amino acids: CATSRDYRAIGETQYF. The CDR3 DNA sequence: TGTGCCACCAGCAGAGACTACAGGGCCATAGGAGAGACCCAGTACTTC.

J is TRBJ1-5 and V is TRBV7-8; tentatively, D is TRBD1 (5 bases). V lost 0 bases, J lost 0 bases, and 9 bases lay in between. Germline V gene lookup returns CDR1 SGHVS and CDR2 FQNEAQ. The CDR3 runs to 16 residues. DNA for the CDR3: TGTGCCAGCAGCTTAGCGGGGCATTATAGCAATCAGCCCCAGCATTTT. Protein product: CASSLAGHYSNQPQHF.